Below, 14 T cell receptor beta chains from the same sample are listed, as sequenced in a study of T cell repertoires in cytomegalovirus infection. Their antigens are not known. TCRdb itself ran the reads through MiXCR, one entry per CDR3 protein. The sample yields about 830,000 distinct CDR3 sequences, roughly 33% seen once. Sample: cultured CD8+ T cells from PBMCs, taken from culture after CMV antigen stimulation. The receptors derive from a human donor in good health (CMV status not recorded). Some clones in this sample may be carry-over from other donors' samples.

On this clonotype: One junction end does not reproduce the germline sequence, and a read error may be involved. The chain couples TRBV7-6 to TRBJ2-1, with D unclear. This CDR3 has 15 residues. Looked up from germline, CDR1 is SGHVS and CDR2 is FNYEAQ. The CDR3 DNA sequence: TGTGCCAACAGCTTAAAGTCTAAAGCCCCCAATGAGCAGTTCTTC. Encoded protein: CANSLKSKAPNEQFF.

The V gene is TRBV6-2 or TRBV6-3, the J gene TRBJ2-7; no clear D gene. The V gene lost 4 bases and the J gene lost 4 bases, with 23 bases spanning the gap. Germline loops: CDR1 MNHEY, CDR2 SVGEGT. The CDR3 is made up of 17 amino acids. The CDR3 is CASSSLFGSSDGYEQYV. DNA of the CDR3: TGTGCCAGCAGTTCGTTATTTGGGTCGTCGGATGGGTACGAGCAGTACGTC.

This clonotype was detected ten times or more. V and J are TRBV7-2 and TRBJ2-1, with a tentative D call TRBD1 (6 bases). The germline V and J ends were trimmed by 0 bases and 2 bases, with 8 bases remaining between them. The CDR3 length is 15 residues. Germline loops: CDR1 SGHTA, CDR2 FQGNSA. CDR3 nucleotide sequence: TGTGCCAGCAGCTTAGCGGGGGCTACCTACAATGAGCAGTTCTTC. Encoded protein: CASSLAGATYNEQFF.

This clonotype appeared many times. The V call is TRBV7-2, the J call TRBJ2-5; no firm D call. The V gene's germline CDR1 is SGHTA and CDR2 FQGNSA. The CDR3 contains 13 residues. V lost 0 bases and J lost 2, with 4 bases in between. The CDR3 bases are TGTGCCAGCAGCTTAGCCCCACAAGAGACCCAGTACTTC. It is translated as CASSLAPQETQYF.

The chain recombines TRBV7-9 with TRBJ1-3; D not certain. Trimming stripped 5 bases from V and 5 bases from J, with 22 bases between. In germline, CDR1 is SEHNR, CDR2 FQNEAQ (reference sequence). This CDR3 comprises 17 residues. The CDR3 spells CASSPTTSGRLRNTIYF. For the CDR3, the DNA is TGTGCCAGCAGCCCAACCACATCGGGCCGACTAAGAAACACCATATATTTT. The full variable domain, in which reference TRBV7-9 and TRBJ1-3 provide the parts outside the CDR3, is DTGVSQNPRHKITKRGQNVTFRCDPISEHNRLYWYRQTLGQGPEFLTYFQNEAQLEKSRLLSDRFSAERPKGSFSTLEIQRTEQGDSAMYLCASSPTTSGRLRNTIYFGEGSWLTVV.

Ten or more counts support this clonotype. The rearrangement links TRBV27 to TRBJ2-7; D is possibly TRBD2 (5 bases). V lost 5 bases to trimming and J lost 0 bases, with 14 bases between them. This CDR3 contains 15 residues. Germline CDR1 is MNHEY and CDR2 is SMNVEV (reference sequence). As DNA, the CDR3 is TGTGCCAGCAGTCCCGGAGGTGCTAGCTCCTACGAGCAGTACGTC. Encoded protein: CASSPGGASSYEQYV.

This clonotype was recorded a few times. J is TRBJ1-6 and V is TRBV12-3 or TRBV12-4, with D unresolved. The length of the CDR3 is 14 residues. The V and J ends lost 3 bases and 7 bases respectively, with 10 bases between them. The CDR3 DNA is TGTGCCAGCAGTTTTGGAAGTCGGAATTCACCCCTCCACTTT. Amino acid sequence: CASSFGSRNSPLHF.

Remarks on this clonotype: This could be a read error, since a much larger clone is one nucleotide away. The chain employs TRBV4-3 and TRBJ1-5; no definite D call. CDR1 is LGHNA and CDR2 is YSLEER in the germline V gene. Trimming removed 1 base at V and 3 bases at J, with 4 bases between. The CDR3 has 13 amino acids. The CDR3: CASSQVINQPQHF. The CDR3 region has the DNA TGCGCCAGCAGCCAAGTGATCAATCAGCCCCAGCATTTT.

The chain combines TRBV3-1 with TRBJ2-5, with TRBD1 identical over 7 bases. The V gene end was trimmed by 4 bases and the J gene end by 3 bases; junction bases not matched to a gene: 8. Germline CDR1 LGHDT, CDR2 YNNKEL (reference sequence). CDR3 length: 15 residues. CDR3 sequence: CASSRFHGTEETQYF. DNA for the CDR3: TGTGCCAGCAGCCGATTCCACGGGACAGAAGAGACCCAGTACTTC.

This clonotype was detected only a few times. This chain links TRBV4-1 with TRBJ1-1; D uncertain. The CDR3 sequence is 15 residues long. Trimming took 0 bases from V and 0 from J, leaving 8 bases between them. The V gene's germline CDR1 is MGHRA and CDR2 YSYEKL. The DNA of the CDR3 is TGCGCCAGCAGCCAAGAACACACAATGAACACTGAAGCTTTCTTT. This translates into CASSQEHTMNTEAFF.

On this clonotype: A much larger clone differs from this one at a single base, so this may be a read error. The chain joins TRBV7-6 to TRBJ1-2; 7 bases are a match to TRBD1. V lost 5 bases, J lost 3 bases, and 6 bases stayed unmatched. This CDR3 spans 14 amino acids. CDR1 is SGHVS, CDR2 FNYEAQ, per germline. The CDR3 DNA is TGTGCCAGCAGCCCCGGGACAGTCGACTATGGCTACACCTTC. It is translated as CASSPGTVDYGYTF. Full variable domain (remainder filled in from reference TRBV7-6 and TRBJ1-2): GAGVSQSPRYKVTKRGQDVALRCDPISGHVSLYWYRQALGQGPEFLTYFNYEAQQDKSGLPNDRFSAERPEGSISTLTIQRTEQRDSAMYRCASSPGTVDYGYTFGSGTRLTVV.

This clonotype occurred many times. The chain links TRBV14 to TRBJ1-2; D not certain. Germline V CDR1 and CDR2: SGHDN, FVKESK. This CDR3 has 14 amino acids. V was shortened by 3 bases and J by 5 bases, with 13 bases between the two germline ends. The CDR3 spells CASSHSPFVYGYTF. The CDR3 nucleotides are TGTGCCAGCAGCCATTCCCCATTCGTTTATGGCTACACCTTC.

Comment on this clonotype: One junction end does not reproduce the germline sequence, and a read error may be involved. The genes are TRBV5-6 and TRBJ2-1; 11 bases align to TRBD2. The V gene's germline CDR1 is SGHDT and CDR2 YYEEEE. The CDR3 is 15 residues long. CDR3 residues: CTSSASGGLFNEQFF. CDR3 DNA sequence: TGTACCAGCAGCGCTAGCGGGGGGCTGTTCAATGAGCAGTTCTTC.

This clonotype was counted between two and nine times. The gene calls are TRBV27 and TRBJ2-1, with 10 nucleotides matching TRBD1. The V gene end was trimmed by 4 bases and the J gene end by 6 bases; junction bases not matched to a gene: 9. Germline V gene data show CDR1 as MNHEY and CDR2 as SMNVEV (reference sequence). The CDR3 is 16 residues long. The CDR3 is CASSSDGTGASNEQFF. For the CDR3, the DNA is TGTGCCAGCAGTTCGGACGGGACAGGGGCCTCCAATGAGCAGTTCTTC.